This T cell receptor (beta chain) was identified during a study of CD8 T cells in ankylosing spondylitis. MiXCR was run by TCRdb on the 5' RACE reads, yielding one entry per CDR3 protein. The sample has some 140,000 distinct CDR3 sequences; 8% to 9% are singletons. This CDR3 spans 16 amino acids. From germline, CDR1 is SGHRS and CDR2 YFSETQ. The V and J ends lost 2 bases and 7 bases, in that order; junction bases with no gene match: 14. General study findings and limits: It was reported that disease-linked clones were significantly enriched in matched ankylosing spondylitis synovial fluid.

This clonotype has a handful of counts. The antigen remains unidentified. The rearrangement joins TRBV5-1 to TRBJ2-5, with 7 positions matching TRBD1. This clonotype originated in a male donor with ankylosing spondylitis. The specimen sequenced was synovial fluid, either unsorted or a sorted T cell fraction (not recorded which). The CDR3 region is CASSFPGGRGGGTQYF. The CDR3 DNA follows: TGCGCCAGCAGCTTTCCAGGGGGTAGAGGAGGAGGGACCCAGTACTTC. Looking up the rest from reference TRBV5-1 and TRBJ2-5 gives the full variable domain: KAGVTQTPRYLIKTRGQQVTLSCSPISGHRSVSWYQQTPGQGLQFLFEYFSETQRNKGNFPGRFSGRQFSNSRSEMNVSTLELGDSALYLCASSFPGGRGGGTQYFGPGTRLLVL.